A selection of T cell receptor beta chains follows, all from one sample in a study of cytomegalovirus exposure and HLA in healthy donors. Produced via immunoSEQ multiplex PCR; TCRdb's table is partial and in-frame only. The sample has some 150,000 clones, approximately 9% seen once. The sample was PBMCs. These receptors were collected from a male donor in good health and CMV-seronegative. The CDR3 runs from the conserved cysteine through the conserved F or W. D genes are given only for firm matches. The listing skips clone size in some rows; elsewhere it reads once, few, many or a size class.

cdr3_aa	cdr3_nt	v_call	j_call	d_call	clone_size
CASSQDPGGVEQFF	TGTGCCAGCAGCCAAGATCCGGGGGGGGTTGAGCAGTTCTTC	TRBV4-2	TRBJ2-1	TRBD2	NA
CASSQARNTEAFF	TGTGCCAGCAGCCAAGCGCGGAACACTGAAGCTTTCTTT	TRBV6-5	TRBJ1-1	NA	NA
CAISDEWTLGAFF	TGTGCCATCAGTGATGAGTGGACTCTGGGAGCTTTCTTT	TRBV10-3	TRBJ1-1	NA	few
CASSPLVGYGYTF	TGCGCCAGCAGCCCCCTAGTGGGCTATGGCTACACCTTC	TRBV4-3	TRBJ1-2	NA	few
CASSSSGRRADTQYF	TGTGCCAGCTCATCTAGCGGGAGGAGGGCAGATACGCAGTATTTT	TRBV5-4	TRBJ2-3	TRBD2	NA
CASSPTGTGEKLFF	TGTGCCAGCAGCCCGACAGGGACTGGGGAAAAACTGTTTTTT	TRBV7-2	TRBJ1-4	TRBD1	few
CASSVGQGEYEQYF	TGTGCCAGCAGCGTGGGACAGGGAGAGTACGAGCAGTACTTC	TRBV5-4	TRBJ2-7	TRBD1	few
CASSLMQGGLTGELFF	TGTGCCAGCAGTTTAATGCAGGGGGGCCTCACCGGGGAGCTGTTTTTT	TRBV27	TRBJ2-2	NA	NA
CASSPAEYGYTF	TGCGCCAGCAGCCCCGCGGAGTATGGCTACACCTTC	TRBV5-1	TRBJ1-2	NA	few
CASSHGGLAGGKSYNEQFF	TGTGCCAGCAGCCATGGGGGACTAGCGGGGGGTAAATCCTACAATGAGCAGTTCTTC	TRBV4-2	TRBJ2-1	TRBD2	NA
CASSTLAGDYHQETQYF	TGCGCCAGCAGCACCCTAGCGGGGGACTACCATCAAGAGACCCAGTACTTC	TRBV5-1	TRBJ2-5	TRBD2	few
CASSARDSKTYEQYF	TGTGCCAGCAGCGCCCGGGACTCAAAGACCTACGAGCAGTACTTC	TRBV9	TRBJ2-7	NA	few
CASSYWSGFWGYTF	TGTGCCAGCAGTTACTGGTCGGGGTTTTGGGGCTACACCTTC	TRBV6-5	TRBJ1-2	NA	few
CASSLVGDRGQDTF	TGCGCCAGCAGCTTGGTCGGGGACAGGGGACAAGACACCTTC	TRBV5-1	TRBJ1-2	TRBD1	few
CASSGALNYGYTF	TGTGCCAGTTCAGGTGCCCTAAACTATGGCTACACCTTC	TRBV27	TRBJ1-2	NA	NA
CASSPGIYGNTIYF	TGTGCCAGCAGCCCCGGGATTTACGGAAACACCATATATTTT	TRBV7-7	TRBJ1-3	NA	NA
CASSSPNSVPQYF	TGTGCCAGCAGCTCCCCAAACTCCGTCCCGCAGTACTTC	TRBV7-9	TRBJ2-7	NA	few
CASSLRGPNTEAFF	TGTGCCAGCAGTTTAAGGGGGCCGAACACTGAAGCTTTCTTT	TRBV27	TRBJ1-1	TRBD1	NA
CASSVSSGGTTEAFF	TGTGCCAGCAGCGTAAGTTCAGGGGGGACGACTGAAGCTTTCTTT	TRBV9	TRBJ1-1	TRBD1	few
CASSVPSSLYEQYF	TGTGCCAGCAGCGTACCTAGCTCCCTCTACGAGCAGTACTTC	TRBV9	TRBJ2-7	NA	few
CASSIYSGRTYEQYF	TGTGCCAGTAGTATTTATTCGGGGAGGACCTACGAGCAGTACTTC	TRBV19	TRBJ2-7	NA	few
CASSLVGGSNQPQHF	TGTGCCAGCAGCTTAGTGGGGGGTAGCAATCAGCCCCAGCATTTT	TRBV11-3	TRBJ1-5	NA	NA
CATSRETGGTYEQYF	TGTGCCACCAGCAGAGAGACAGGGGGAACGTACGAGCAGTACTTC	TRBV15	TRBJ2-7	TRBD1	few
CASSAGTVLNTEAFF	TGTGCCAGCAGCGCCGGGACAGTCTTGAACACTGAAGCTTTCTTT	TRBV9	TRBJ1-1	TRBD1	NA
CSVRSATNEKLFF	TGCAGCGTTAGAAGCGCAACTAATGAAAAACTGTTTTTT	TRBV29-1	TRBJ1-4	NA	few
CASSSLGQGESGELFF	TGTGCCAGCAGTTCCCTAGGACAGGGCGAGTCCGGGGAGCTGTTTTTT	TRBV28	TRBJ2-2	TRBD1	few
CASKLNPGYRYEQYF	TGTGCCAGCAAGCTCAATCCAGGGTATAGGTACGAGCAGTACTTC	TRBV5-4	TRBJ2-7	NA	few
CASSLDSGEKLFF	TGTGCCAGCTCACTCGACAGTGGTGAAAAACTGTTTTTT	TRBV18	TRBJ1-4	NA	few
CASSLTGLGFYEQYF	TGTGCCAGCAGCTTAACGGGCCTTGGTTTTTACGAGCAGTACTTC	TRBV7-3	TRBJ2-7	NA	NA
CASSTRTDYEQYF	TGTGCCAGCAGCACGAGGACAGACTACGAGCAGTACTTC	TRBV7-2	TRBJ2-7	NA	few
CASSETRRGSTF	TGTGCCAGCAGCGAAACCCGCAGGGGTAGTACCTTC	TRBV2	TRBJ1-2	NA	NA
CASSQDGTVRSTDTQYF	TGCGCCAGCAGCCAAGATGGGACTGTAAGGAGCACAGATACGCAGTATTTT	TRBV4-3	TRBJ2-3	NA	few
CASSLGGGFGAFF	TGTGCCAGCAGCTTAGGGGGAGGGTTTGGGGCTTTCTTT	TRBV7-2	TRBJ1-1	NA	few
CASSSGTGLIFADTQYF	TGTGCCAGTAGTAGCGGGACCGGCTTGATTTTCGCTGATACGCAGTATTTT	TRBV19	TRBJ2-3	NA	NA
CASSLKSQRESLGETQYF	TGTGCCAGCAGTTTAAAATCTCAGCGGGAGAGTCTTGGAGAGACCCAGTACTTC	TRBV27	TRBJ2-5	TRBD2	few
CASSLGRRAFEAFF	TGTGCCAGCAGCTTAGGGCGGCGGGCGTTTGAAGCTTTCTTT	TRBV7-8	TRBJ1-1	NA	NA
CASSPGLSYNEQFF	TGTGCCAGCAGTCCGGGACTATCCTACAATGAGCAGTTCTTC	TRBV6-6	TRBJ2-1	TRBD2	NA